Each of the 5 T cell receptor beta chains below was sequenced from the same sample in a study of response to subunit inactivated influenza vaccine. A single record per CDR3 protein comes from TCRdb applying MiXCR to the RT-PCR reads. The sample shows approximately 480,000 distinct CDR3 sequences, approximately 9.9% of them seen only once. This specimen consisted of PBMCs from blood, obtained about 6 weeks after vaccination. The receptors originated from a man between 50 and 59 years old who received an inactivated influenza vaccine.

This clonotype has a handful of counts. The J gene is TRBJ2-3, the V gene TRBV5-1; 7 bases agree with TRBD2. In germline, CDR1 is SGHRS, CDR2 YFSETQ. CDR3 length: 15 amino acids. V lost 1 base, J lost 3 bases, and 5 bases stayed unmatched. The CDR3 spells CASSLTMRETDTQYF. The CDR3 DNA follows: TGCGCCAGCAGCTTGACAATGCGGGAGACAGATACGCAGTATTTT.

This clonotype was counted at least ten times. The chain carries TRBV20-1 and TRBJ1-1; D not certain. The CDR3 contains 12 residues. V was cut by 3 bases and J by 1 base, with 6 bases left in between. CDR1 is DFQATT, CDR2 SNEGSKA, per germline (reference sequence). The CDR3 coding sequence is TGCAGTGCTAGTGGGCCGAACACTGAAGCTTTCTTT. Its translation is CSASGPNTEAFF.

This clonotype was seen many times. This rearrangement joins TRBV20-1 to TRBJ2-5, with D uncertain. The CDR3 has 14 amino acids. The germline V gene encodes CDR1 DFQATT and CDR2 SNEGSKA (reference sequence). The V and J ends lost 4 bases and 4 bases respectively, with 16 bases between them. CDR3 in amino acids: CSANPLSFGETQYF. The DNA for the CDR3 is TGCAGTGCTAACCCCCTGTCGTTTGGAGAGACCCAGTACTTC.

Many counts were recorded for this clonotype. This rearrangement joins TRBV11-2 to TRBJ2-7, with 10 bases lining up with TRBD1. The V segment lost 5 bases and the J segment 6 bases; nucleotides outside the gene matches: 1. The CDR3 length is 12 residues. Germline CDR1 and CDR2: SGHAT and FQNNGV. CDR3 nucleotide sequence: TGTGCCAGCAGCCGGACAGGGGGCGAGCAGTACTTC. It codes for CASSRTGGEQYF. Supplemented by reference TRBV11-2 and TRBJ2-7, the full variable domain reads EAGVAQSPRYKIIEKRQSVAFWCNPISGHATLYWYQQILGQGPKLLIQFQNNGVVDDSQLPKDRFSAERLKGVDSTLKIQPAKLEDSAVYLCASSRTGGEQYFGPGTRLTVT.

This clonotype was observed a handful of times. CDR3 in DNA: TGTGCCAGCAGTCGCGTAGCGGGGTCCTACAATGAGCAGTTCTTC. This sequence encodes CASSRVAGSYNEQFF. V usage is TRBV6-4 and J usage is TRBJ2-1; 8 positions match TRBD2. From germline, CDR1 is MRHNA and CDR2 SNTAGT. V shed 5 bases and J 1 base; nucleotides not matched to a gene: 4. The CDR3 consists of 15 residues.